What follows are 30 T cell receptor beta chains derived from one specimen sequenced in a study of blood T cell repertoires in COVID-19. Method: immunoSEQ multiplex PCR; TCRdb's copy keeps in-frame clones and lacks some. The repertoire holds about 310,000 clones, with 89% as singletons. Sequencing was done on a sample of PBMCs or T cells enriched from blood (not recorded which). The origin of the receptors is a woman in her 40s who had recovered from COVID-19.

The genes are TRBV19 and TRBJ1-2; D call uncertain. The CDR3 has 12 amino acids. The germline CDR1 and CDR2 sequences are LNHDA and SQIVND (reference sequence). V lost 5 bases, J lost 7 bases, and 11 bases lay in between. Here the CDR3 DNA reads TGTGCCAGTAGTTTAGGGCCTGGTGGCTACACCTTC. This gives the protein CASSLGPGGYTF.

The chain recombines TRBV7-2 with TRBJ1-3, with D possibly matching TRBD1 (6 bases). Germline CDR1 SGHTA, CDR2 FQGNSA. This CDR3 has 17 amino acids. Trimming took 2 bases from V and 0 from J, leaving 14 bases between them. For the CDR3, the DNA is TGTGCCAGCAGCTTAAGGGGGGGAGGGCTCTCTGGAAACACCATATATTTT. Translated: CASSLRGGGLSGNTIYF.

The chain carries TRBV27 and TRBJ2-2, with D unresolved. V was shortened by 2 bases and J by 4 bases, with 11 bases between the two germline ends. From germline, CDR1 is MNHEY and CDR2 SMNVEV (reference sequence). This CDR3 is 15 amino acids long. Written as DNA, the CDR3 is TGTGCCAGCAGTTTAAGGATACGGAGCACCGGGGAGCTGTTTTTT. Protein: CASSLRIRSTGELFF.

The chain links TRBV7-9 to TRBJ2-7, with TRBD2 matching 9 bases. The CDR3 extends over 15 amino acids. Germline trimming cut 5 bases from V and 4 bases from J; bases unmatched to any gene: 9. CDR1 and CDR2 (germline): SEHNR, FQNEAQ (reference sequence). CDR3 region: CASSARDSGRYEQYF. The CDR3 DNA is TGTGCCAGCAGCGCGCGGGATAGCGGGAGATACGAGCAGTACTTC.

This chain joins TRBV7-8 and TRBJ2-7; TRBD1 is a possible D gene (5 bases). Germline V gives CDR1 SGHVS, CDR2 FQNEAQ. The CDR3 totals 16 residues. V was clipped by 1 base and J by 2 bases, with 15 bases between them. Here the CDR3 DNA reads TGTGCCAGCAGCTTAGTTCTTATACCAGGGACCTACGAGCAGTACTTC. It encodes CASSLVLIPGTYEQYF.

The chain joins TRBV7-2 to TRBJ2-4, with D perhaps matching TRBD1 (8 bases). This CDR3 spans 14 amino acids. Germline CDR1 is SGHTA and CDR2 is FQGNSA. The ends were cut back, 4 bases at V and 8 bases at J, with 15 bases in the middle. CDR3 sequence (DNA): TGTGCCAGCAGCTCCTACAGGGGGGGGTACATTCAGTACTTC. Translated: CASSSYRGGYIQYF.

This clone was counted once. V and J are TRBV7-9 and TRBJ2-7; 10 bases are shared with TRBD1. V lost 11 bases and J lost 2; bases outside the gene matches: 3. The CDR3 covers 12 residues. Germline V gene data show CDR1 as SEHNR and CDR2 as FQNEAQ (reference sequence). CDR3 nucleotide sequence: TGTGCCGGAGGACAGGGGGCCTACGAGCAGTACTTC. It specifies CAGGQGAYEQYF.

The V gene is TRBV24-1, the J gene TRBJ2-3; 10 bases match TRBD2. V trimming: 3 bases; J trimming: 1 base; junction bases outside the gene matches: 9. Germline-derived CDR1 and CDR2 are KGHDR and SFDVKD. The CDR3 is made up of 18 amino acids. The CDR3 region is CATSDLTSGYLRTDTQYF. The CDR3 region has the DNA TGTGCCACCAGTGATCTGACTAGCGGGTACCTACGCACAGATACGCAGTATTTT.

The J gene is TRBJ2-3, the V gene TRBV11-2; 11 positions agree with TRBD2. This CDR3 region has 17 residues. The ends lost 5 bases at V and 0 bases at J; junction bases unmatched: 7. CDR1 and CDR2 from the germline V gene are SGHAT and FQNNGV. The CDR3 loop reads CASSPRLAGLSTDTQYF. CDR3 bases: TGTGCCAGCAGCCCCCGACTAGCGGGGCTTAGCACAGATACGCAGTATTTT.

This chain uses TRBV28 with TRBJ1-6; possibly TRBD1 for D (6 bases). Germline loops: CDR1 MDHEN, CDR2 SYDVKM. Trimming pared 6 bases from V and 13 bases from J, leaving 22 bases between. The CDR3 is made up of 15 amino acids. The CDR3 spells CASRPLTGPSGPLHF. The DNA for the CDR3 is TGTGCCAGCAGACCTCTGACAGGTCCTTCGGGTCCCCTCCACTTT. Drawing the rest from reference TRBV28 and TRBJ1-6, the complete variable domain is DVKVTQSSRYLVKRTGEKVFLECVQDMDHENMFWYRQDPGLGLRLIYFSYDVKMKEKGDIPEGYSVSREKKERFSLILESASTNQTSMYLCASRPLTGPSGPLHFGNGTRLTVT.

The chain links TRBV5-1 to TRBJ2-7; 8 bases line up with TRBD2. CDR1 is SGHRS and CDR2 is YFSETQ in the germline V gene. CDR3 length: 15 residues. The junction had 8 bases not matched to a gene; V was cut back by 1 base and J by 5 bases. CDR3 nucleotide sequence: TGCGCCAGCAGCTTGTTCAGCGGGAGCATGAACGAGCAGTACTTC. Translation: CASSLFSGSMNEQYF.

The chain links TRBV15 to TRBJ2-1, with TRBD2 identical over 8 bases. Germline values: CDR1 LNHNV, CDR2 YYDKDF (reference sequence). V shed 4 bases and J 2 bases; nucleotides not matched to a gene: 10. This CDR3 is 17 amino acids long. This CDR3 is CATSIRTSPSPYNEQFF. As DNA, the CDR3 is TGTGCCACCAGCATTAGGACTAGCCCATCTCCCTACAATGAGCAGTTCTTC.

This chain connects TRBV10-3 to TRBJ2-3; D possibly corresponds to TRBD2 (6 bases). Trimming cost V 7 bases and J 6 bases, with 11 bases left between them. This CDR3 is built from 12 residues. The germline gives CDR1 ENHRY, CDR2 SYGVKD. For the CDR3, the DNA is TGTGCCATCACGCGGGAATTGGATACGCAGTATTTT. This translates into CAITRELDTQYF.

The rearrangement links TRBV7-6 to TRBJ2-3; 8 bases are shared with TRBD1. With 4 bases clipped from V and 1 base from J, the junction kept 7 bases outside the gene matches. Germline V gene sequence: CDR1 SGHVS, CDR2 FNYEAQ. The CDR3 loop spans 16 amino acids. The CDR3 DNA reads TGTGCCAGCAGCTCTAGCCCGGGACAGGGCACAGATACGCAGTATTTT. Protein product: CASSSSPGQGTDTQYF.

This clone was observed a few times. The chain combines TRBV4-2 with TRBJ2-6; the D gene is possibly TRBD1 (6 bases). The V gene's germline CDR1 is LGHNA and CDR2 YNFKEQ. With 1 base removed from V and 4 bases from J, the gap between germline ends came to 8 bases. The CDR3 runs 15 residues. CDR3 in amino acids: CASSQAGTGANVLTF. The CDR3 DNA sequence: TGTGCCAGCAGCCAAGCAGGGACAGGGGCCAACGTCCTGACTTTC.

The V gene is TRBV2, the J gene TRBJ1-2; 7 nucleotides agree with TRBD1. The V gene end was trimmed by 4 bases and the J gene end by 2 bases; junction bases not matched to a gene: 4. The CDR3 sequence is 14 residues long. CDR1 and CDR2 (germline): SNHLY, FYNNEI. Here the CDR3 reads CASSGDSRNYGYTF. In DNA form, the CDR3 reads TGTGCCAGCAGTGGGGACAGCCGGAACTATGGCTACACCTTC.

The CDR3 sequence is CASKEGWSNQPQHF. CDR3 sequence (DNA): TGTGCCAGTAAGGAGGGGTGGAGCAATCAGCCCCAGCATTTT. The chain has TRBV19 and TRBJ1-5; D may be TRBD1 (5 bases). The CDR3 sequence is 14 residues long. Germline values: CDR1 LNHDA, CDR2 SQIVND (reference sequence). Between the trimmed V and J ends, which lost 7 bases and 1 base, there was a span of 11 bases. The variable domain in full, with the rest retrieved from reference TRBV19 and TRBJ1-5, is DGGITQSPKYLFRKEGQNVTLSCEQNLNHDAMYWYRQDPGQGLRLIYYSQIVNDFQKGDIAEGYSVSREKKESFPLTVTSAQKNPTAFYLCASKEGWSNQPQHFGDGTRLSIL.

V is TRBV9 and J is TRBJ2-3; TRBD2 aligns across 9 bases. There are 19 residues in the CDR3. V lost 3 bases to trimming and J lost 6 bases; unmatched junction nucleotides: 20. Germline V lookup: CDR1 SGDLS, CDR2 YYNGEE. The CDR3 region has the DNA TGTGCCAGCAGCGGTGGAAGTCTAATTCTAGCGGGACCGAGGGATACGCAGTATTTT. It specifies CASSGGSLILAGPRDTQYF. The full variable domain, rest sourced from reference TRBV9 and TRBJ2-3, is DSGVTQTPKHLITATGQRVTLRCSPRSGDLSVYWYQQSLDQGLQFLIQYYNGEERAKGNILERFSAQQFPDLHSELNLSSLELGDSALYFCASSGGSLILAGPRDTQYFGPGTRLTVL.

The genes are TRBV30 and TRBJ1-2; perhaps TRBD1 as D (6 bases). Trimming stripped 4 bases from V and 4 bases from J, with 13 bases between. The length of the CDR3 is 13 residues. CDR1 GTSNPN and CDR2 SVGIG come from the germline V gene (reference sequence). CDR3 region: CAWNEDSLYGYTF. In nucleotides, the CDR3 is TGTGCCTGGAACGAGGACAGCCTCTATGGCTACACCTTC.

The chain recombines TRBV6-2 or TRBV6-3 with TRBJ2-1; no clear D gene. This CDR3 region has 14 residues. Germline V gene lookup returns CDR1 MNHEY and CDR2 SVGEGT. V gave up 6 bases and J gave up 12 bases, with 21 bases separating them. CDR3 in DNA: TGTGCCAGCAGCCGCGGATCTCTTCTTGGTTGGCAGTTCTTC. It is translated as CASSRGSLLGWQFF.

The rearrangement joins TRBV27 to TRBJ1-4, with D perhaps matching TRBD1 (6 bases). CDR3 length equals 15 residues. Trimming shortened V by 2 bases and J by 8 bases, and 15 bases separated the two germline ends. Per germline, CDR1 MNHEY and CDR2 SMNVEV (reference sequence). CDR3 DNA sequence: TGTGCCAGCAGTTTAACGCGGGGGCCACGAGAAAAACTGTTTTTT. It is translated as CASSLTRGPREKLFF.

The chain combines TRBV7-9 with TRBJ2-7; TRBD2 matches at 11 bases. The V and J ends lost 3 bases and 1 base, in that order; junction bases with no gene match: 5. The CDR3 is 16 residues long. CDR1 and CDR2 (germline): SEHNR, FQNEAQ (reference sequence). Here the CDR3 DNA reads TGTGCCAGCAGCTTCTTACGACTAGCGGGGTCCTACGAGCAGTACTTC. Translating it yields CASSFLRLAGSYEQYF.

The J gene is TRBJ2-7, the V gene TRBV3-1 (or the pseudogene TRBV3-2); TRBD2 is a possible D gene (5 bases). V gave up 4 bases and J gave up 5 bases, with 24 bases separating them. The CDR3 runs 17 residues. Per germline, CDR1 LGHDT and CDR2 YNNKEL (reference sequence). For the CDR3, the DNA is TGTGCCAGCAGCCCCCGGCGTAGGACTTTTGCCGGGAACGAGCAGTACTTC. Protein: CASSPRRRTFAGNEQYF.

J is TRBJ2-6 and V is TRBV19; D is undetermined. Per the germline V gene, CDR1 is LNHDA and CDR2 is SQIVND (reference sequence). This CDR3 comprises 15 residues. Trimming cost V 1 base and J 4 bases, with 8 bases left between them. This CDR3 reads CASSIGSSGANVLTF. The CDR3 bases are TGTGCCAGTAGTATAGGGAGCTCCGGGGCCAACGTCCTGACTTTC.

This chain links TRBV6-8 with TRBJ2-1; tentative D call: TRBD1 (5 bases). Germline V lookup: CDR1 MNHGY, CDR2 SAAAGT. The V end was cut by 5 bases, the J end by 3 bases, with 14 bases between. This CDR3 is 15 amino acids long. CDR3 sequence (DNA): TGTGCCAGCAGTGCCCTCCCTAGGGGCTACAATGAGCAGTTCTTC. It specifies CASSALPRGYNEQFF.

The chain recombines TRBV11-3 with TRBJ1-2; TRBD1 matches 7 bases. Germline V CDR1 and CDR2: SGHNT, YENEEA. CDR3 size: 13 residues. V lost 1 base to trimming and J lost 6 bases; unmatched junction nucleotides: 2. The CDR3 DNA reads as TGTGCCAGCAGCTTAGGAGGGGGCGATGGCTACACCTTC. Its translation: CASSLGGGDGYTF.

Written as DNA, the CDR3 is TGCAGCTTCACCGGGACAGGGTCCTACGAGCAGTACTTC. Translated, it gives CSFTGTGSYEQYF. The chain links TRBV29-1 to TRBJ2-7; 9 nucleotides align to TRBD1. Germline assignment: CDR1 SQVTM and CDR2 ANQGSEA. The CDR3 runs 13 residues. Trimming at V came to 8 bases and at J to 1 base, leaving 6 bases not matched to a gene.

The CDR3 nucleotides read TGTGCCAGCAGCGGGTCATGGGACAGGGGTGGTACGCAGTATTTT. Translating gives CASSGSWDRGGTQYF. J is TRBJ2-3 and V is TRBV9; TRBD1 matches 10 bases. The CDR3 spans 15 residues. V trimming: 3 bases; J trimming: 8 bases; junction bases outside the gene matches: 9. Germline assignment: CDR1 SGDLS and CDR2 YYNGEE.

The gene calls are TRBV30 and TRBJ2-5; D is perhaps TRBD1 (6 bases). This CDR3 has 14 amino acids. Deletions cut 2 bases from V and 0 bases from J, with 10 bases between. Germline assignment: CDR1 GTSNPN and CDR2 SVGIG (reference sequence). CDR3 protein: CAWSPGAYQETQYF. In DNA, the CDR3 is TGTGCCTGGAGTCCAGGGGCATACCAAGAGACCCAGTACTTC.

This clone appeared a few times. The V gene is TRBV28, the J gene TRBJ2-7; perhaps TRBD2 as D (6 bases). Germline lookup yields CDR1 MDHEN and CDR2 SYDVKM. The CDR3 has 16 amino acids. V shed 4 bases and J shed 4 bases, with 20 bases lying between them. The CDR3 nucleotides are TGTGCCAGCAGTTCCCTTCCGGCGGGGCTGAGATACGAGCAGTACTTC. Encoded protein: CASSSLPAGLRYEQYF.